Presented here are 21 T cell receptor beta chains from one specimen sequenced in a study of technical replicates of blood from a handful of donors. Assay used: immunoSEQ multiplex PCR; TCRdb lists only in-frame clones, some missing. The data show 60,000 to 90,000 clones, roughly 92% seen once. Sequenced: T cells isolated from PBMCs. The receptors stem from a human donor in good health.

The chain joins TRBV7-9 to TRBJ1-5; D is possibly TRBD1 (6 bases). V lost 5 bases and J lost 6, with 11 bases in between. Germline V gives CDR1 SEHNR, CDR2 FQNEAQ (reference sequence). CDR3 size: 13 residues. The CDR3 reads CASSIQQGQPQHF. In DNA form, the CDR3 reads TGTGCCAGCAGCATTCAACAGGGTCAGCCCCAGCATTTT.

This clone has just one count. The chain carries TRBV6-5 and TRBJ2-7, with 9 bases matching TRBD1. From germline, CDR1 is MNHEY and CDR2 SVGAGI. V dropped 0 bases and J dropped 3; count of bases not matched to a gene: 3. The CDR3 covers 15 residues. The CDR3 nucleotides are TGTGCCAGCAGTTACTCGTTGGGACAGGGCTACGAGCAGTACTTC. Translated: CASSYSLGQGYEQYF.

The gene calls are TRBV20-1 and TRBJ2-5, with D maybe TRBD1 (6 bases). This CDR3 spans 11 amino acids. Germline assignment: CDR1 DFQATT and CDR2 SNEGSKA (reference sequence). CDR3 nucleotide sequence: TGCAGGCCAGGACAGCAAGAGACCCAGTACTTC. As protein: CRPGQQETQYF.

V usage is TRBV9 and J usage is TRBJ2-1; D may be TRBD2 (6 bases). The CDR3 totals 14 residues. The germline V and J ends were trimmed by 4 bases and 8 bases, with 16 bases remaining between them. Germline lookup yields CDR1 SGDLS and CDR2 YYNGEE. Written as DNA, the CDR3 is TGTGCCAGCAGCCCCTCTCCGGGAGAATATGAGCAGTTCTTC. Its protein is CASSPSPGEYEQFF.

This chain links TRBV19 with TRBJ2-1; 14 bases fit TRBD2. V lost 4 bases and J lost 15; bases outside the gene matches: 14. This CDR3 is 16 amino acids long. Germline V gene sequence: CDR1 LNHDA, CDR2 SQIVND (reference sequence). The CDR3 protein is CASSTGTSGRVTRRFF. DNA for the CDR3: TGTGCCAGTAGTACAGGGACTAGCGGGAGAGTTACTCGGCGGTTCTTC.

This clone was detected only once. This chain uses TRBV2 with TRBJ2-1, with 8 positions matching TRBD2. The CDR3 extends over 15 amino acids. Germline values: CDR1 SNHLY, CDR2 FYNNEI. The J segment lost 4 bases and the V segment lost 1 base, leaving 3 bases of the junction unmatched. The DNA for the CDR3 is TGTGCCAGCAGTGAAGACCCGGGAGGGTACAATGAGCAGTTCTTC. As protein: CASSEDPGGYNEQFF.

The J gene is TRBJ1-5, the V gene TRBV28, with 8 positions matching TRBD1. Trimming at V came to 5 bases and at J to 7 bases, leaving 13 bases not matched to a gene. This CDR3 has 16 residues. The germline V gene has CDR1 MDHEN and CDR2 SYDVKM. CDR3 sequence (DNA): TGTGCCAGCAGTCCTGATTGGACAGGGACTTGGCAGCCCCAGCATTTT. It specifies CASSPDWTGTWQPQHF.

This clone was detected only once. CDR3 residues: CASSISRTGAHEQFF. The CDR3 region has the DNA TGTGCCAGTAGTATATCACGAACGGGAGCTCATGAGCAGTTCTTC. V and J are TRBV19 and TRBJ2-1; perhaps TRBD2 as D (6 bases). V lost 2 bases, J lost 8 bases, and 16 bases lay in between. The CDR3 is made up of 15 amino acids. Germline V CDR1 and CDR2: LNHDA, SQIVND (reference sequence).

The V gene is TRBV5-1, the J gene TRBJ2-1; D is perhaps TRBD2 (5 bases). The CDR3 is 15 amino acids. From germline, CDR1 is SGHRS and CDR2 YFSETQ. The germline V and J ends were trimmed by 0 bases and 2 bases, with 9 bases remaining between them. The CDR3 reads CASSLEGRTYNEQFF. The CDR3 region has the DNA TGCGCCAGCAGCTTGGAAGGGAGAACCTACAATGAGCAGTTCTTC.

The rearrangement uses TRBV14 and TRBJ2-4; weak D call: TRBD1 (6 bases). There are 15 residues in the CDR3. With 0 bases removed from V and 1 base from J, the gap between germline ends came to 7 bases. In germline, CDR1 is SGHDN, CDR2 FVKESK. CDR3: CASSQDQGAKNIQYF. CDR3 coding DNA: TGTGCCAGCAGCCAAGATCAGGGGGCCAAAAACATTCAGTACTTC.

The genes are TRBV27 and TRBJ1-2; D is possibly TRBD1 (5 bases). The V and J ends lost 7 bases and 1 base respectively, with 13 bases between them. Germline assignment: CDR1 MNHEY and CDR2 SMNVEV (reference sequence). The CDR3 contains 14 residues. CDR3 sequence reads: CASNSAGGNYGYTF. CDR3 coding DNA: TGTGCCAGCAACTCGGCGGGGGGTAACTATGGCTACACCTTC.

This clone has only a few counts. The DNA for the CDR3 is TGTGCCAGTAACAGGGGGAAAGGAAAACTGTTTTTT. Its protein product is CASNRGKGKLFF. This chain uses TRBV2 with TRBJ1-4, with 8 bases fitting TRBD1. V lost 9 bases to trimming and J lost 10 bases; unmatched junction nucleotides: 7. This CDR3 region has 12 residues. Germline lookup yields CDR1 SNHLY and CDR2 FYNNEI.

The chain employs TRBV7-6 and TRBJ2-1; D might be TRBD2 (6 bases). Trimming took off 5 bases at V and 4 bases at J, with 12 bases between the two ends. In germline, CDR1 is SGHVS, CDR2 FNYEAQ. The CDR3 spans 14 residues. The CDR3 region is CASSERDFYNEQFF. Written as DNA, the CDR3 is TGTGCCAGCAGCGAAAGGGACTTTTACAATGAGCAGTTCTTC.

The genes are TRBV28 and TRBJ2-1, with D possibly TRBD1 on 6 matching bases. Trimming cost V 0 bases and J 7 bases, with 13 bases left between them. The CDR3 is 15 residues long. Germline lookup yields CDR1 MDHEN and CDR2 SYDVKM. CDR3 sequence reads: CASSLWGAINNEQFF. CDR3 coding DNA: TGTGCCAGCAGTTTATGGGGGGCAATCAATAATGAGCAGTTCTTC.

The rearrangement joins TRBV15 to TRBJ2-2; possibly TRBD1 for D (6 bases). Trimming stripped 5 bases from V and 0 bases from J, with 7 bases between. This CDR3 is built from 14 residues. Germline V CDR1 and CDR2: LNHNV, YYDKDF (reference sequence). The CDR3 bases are TGTGCCACCAGCGGACAGACGAACACCGGGGAGCTGTTTTTT. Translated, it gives CATSGQTNTGELFF.

The chain's CDR3 is CASSPRSGLQETQYF. CDR3 DNA: TGTGCCAGCAGCCCCCGGTCGGGACTACAAGAGACCCAGTACTTC. The chain is built from TRBV4-2 and TRBJ2-5; TRBD2 aligns across 7 bases. V lost 4 bases to trimming and J lost 2 bases; unmatched junction nucleotides: 7. CDR3 length: 15 residues. Germline-derived CDR1 and CDR2 are LGHNA and YNFKEQ.

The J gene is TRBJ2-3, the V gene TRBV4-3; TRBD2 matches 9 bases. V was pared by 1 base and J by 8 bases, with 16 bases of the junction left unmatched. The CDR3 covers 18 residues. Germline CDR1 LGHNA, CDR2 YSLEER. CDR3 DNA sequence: TGCGCCAGCAGCCAAGTAGTAGGGGCTAGCGGGGTTCCGGGTACGCAGTATTTT. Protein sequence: CASSQVVGASGVPGTQYF.

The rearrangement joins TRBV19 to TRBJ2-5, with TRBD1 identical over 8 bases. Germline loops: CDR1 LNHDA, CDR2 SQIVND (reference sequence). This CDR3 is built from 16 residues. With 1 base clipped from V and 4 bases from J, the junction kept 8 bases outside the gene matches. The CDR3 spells CASSIGAGGEGETQYF. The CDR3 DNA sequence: TGTGCCAGTAGTATAGGGGCAGGGGGCGAGGGAGAGACCCAGTACTTC.

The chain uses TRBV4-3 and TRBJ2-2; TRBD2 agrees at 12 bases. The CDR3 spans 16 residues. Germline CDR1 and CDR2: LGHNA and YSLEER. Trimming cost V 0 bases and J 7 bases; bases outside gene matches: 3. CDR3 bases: TGCGCCAGCAGCCAAGAAACTAGCGGGAGGTTCGGGGAGCTGTTTTTT. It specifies CASSQETSGRFGELFF.

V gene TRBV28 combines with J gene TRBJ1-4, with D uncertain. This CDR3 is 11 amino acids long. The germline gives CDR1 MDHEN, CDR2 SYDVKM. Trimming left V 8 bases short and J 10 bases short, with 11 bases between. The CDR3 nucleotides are TGTGCCAGCGGAGGGAAGGGAAAACTGTTTTTT. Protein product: CASGGKGKLFF.

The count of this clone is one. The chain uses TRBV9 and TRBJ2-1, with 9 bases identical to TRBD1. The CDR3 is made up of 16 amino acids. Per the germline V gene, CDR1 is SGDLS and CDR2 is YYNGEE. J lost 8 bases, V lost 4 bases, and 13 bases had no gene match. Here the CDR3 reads CASSPRGTGPLDEQFF. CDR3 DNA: TGTGCCAGCAGCCCCCGTGGGACAGGGCCATTGGATGAGCAGTTCTTC. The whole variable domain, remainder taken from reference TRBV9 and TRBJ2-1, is DSGVTQTPKHLITATGQRVTLRCSPRSGDLSVYWYQQSLDQGLQFLIQYYNGEERAKGNILERFSAQQFPDLHSELNLSSLELGDSALYFCASSPRGTGPLDEQFFGPGTRLTVL.